The 13 T cell receptor beta chains in this list originate from one sample, sequenced in a study of cytomegalovirus exposure and HLA in healthy donors. Profiled with immunoSEQ multiplex PCR; TCRdb holds only in-frame clones, not every one. The top ten hold 3.1% of the sample, which has about 260,000 clones, roughly 87% seen once. The material sequenced was PBMCs. These receptor sequences come from a woman aged 25 to 39 in good health and CMV-seronegative.

This clone was detected once. The V gene is TRBV4-1, the J gene TRBJ2-1; TRBD2 matches 12 bases. Unmatched junction bases numbered 3, after V lost 6 bases and J lost 3 bases. The germline gives CDR1 MGHRA, CDR2 YSYEKL. This CDR3 is built from 15 residues. Written as DNA, the CDR3 is TGCGCCAGCAGGCGACTAGCGGGAGTCTACAATGAGCAGTTCTTC. This encodes CASRRLAGVYNEQFF.

The chain is built from TRBV29-1 and TRBJ2-1; no clear D. Germline-derived CDR1 and CDR2 are SQVTM and ANQGSEA. V lost 0 bases and J 6 bases, leaving 6 bases between the germline ends. This CDR3 contains 12 residues. The CDR3 region has the DNA TGCAGCGTTGAAGATCCCCGCAATGAGCAGTTCTTC. Its protein is CSVEDPRNEQFF.

J is TRBJ2-5 and V is TRBV7-9; no clear D gene. V shed 0 bases and J shed 1 base, with 12 bases lying between them. The germline V gene has CDR1 SEHNR and CDR2 FQNEAQ (reference sequence). This CDR3 has 16 amino acids. CDR3 protein: CASSLAHRAGQETQYF. The CDR3 DNA follows: TGTGCCAGCAGCTTAGCGCATAGGGCTGGCCAAGAGACCCAGTACTTC.

This chain uses TRBV14 with TRBJ1-2; 10 nucleotides align to TRBD1. V lost 4 bases, J lost 7 bases, and 6 bases stayed unmatched. This CDR3 contains 14 residues. CDR1 SGHDN and CDR2 FVKESK come from the germline V gene. CDR3 sequence reads: CASSLTGTGVGYTF. In DNA, the CDR3 is TGTGCCAGCAGCCTAACCGGGACAGGGGTTGGCTACACCTTC.

The chain combines TRBV4-3 with TRBJ1-2; D is uncertain. CDR1 is LGHNA, CDR2 YSLEER, per germline. The CDR3 has 16 amino acids. Trimming pared 0 bases from V and 4 bases from J, leaving 15 bases between. Here the CDR3 reads CASSQDRFGSPYGYTF. As DNA, the CDR3 is TGCGCCAGCAGCCAAGATAGGTTCGGCAGCCCCTATGGCTACACCTTC.

The chain recombines TRBV7-9 with TRBJ2-7; the D gene is possibly TRBD2 (5 bases). Germline assignment: CDR1 SEHNR and CDR2 FQNEAQ (reference sequence). This CDR3 is built from 13 residues. V lost 1 base and J 3 bases, leaving 7 bases between the germline ends. In DNA form, the CDR3 reads TGTGCCAGCAGCTTAGTCGGAGGCTACGAGCAGTACTTC. The encoded protein is CASSLVGGYEQYF.

This clone was seen ten or more times. The CDR3 reads CASSLEGRETQYF. DNA of the CDR3: TGCGCCAGCAGCTTGGAAGGGAGGGAGACCCAGTACTTC. The rearrangement links TRBV5-1 to TRBJ2-5; D might be TRBD2 (6 bases). Trimming removed 0 bases from V and 5 bases from J, with 8 bases in between. The CDR3 totals 13 residues. CDR1 is SGHRS and CDR2 is YFSETQ in the germline V gene.

The chain recombines TRBV28 with TRBJ2-7; TRBD2 might be the D (6 bases). The CDR3 covers 16 residues. Germline lookup yields CDR1 MDHEN and CDR2 SYDVKM. Trimming took off 2 bases at V and 7 bases at J, with 21 bases between the two ends. The CDR3 region is CASSLPQGLQLGEQYF. CDR3 sequence (DNA): TGTGCCAGCAGTTTACCTCAGGGACTCCAACTGGGGGAGCAGTACTTC.

The V call is TRBV19, the J call TRBJ2-7, with 10 positions matching TRBD2. CDR1 and CDR2 from the germline V gene are LNHDA and SQIVND (reference sequence). This CDR3 comprises 18 residues. The V segment lost 4 bases and the J segment 1 base; nucleotides outside the gene matches: 13. CDR3 protein: CASSRYPGTSAQSYEQYF. The CDR3 region has the DNA TGTGCCAGTAGTAGGTATCCGGGGACTAGCGCCCAATCCTACGAGCAGTACTTC.

This chain uses TRBV4-3 with TRBJ2-1; 8 bases align to TRBD2. The CDR3 consists of 16 residues. Germline V gives CDR1 LGHNA, CDR2 YSLEER. J lost 2 bases, V lost 0 bases, and 3 bases had no gene match. DNA for the CDR3: TGCGCCAGCAGCCAAGATCGCGGGAGGACCTACAATGAGCAGTTCTTC. Protein: CASSQDRGRTYNEQFF.

The chain is built from TRBV14 and TRBJ1-2; D is undetermined. CDR1 and CDR2 from the germline V gene are SGHDN and FVKESK. V was shortened by 5 bases and J by 3 bases, with 16 bases between the two germline ends. The CDR3 covers 15 residues. The DNA of the CDR3 is TGTGCCAGCAGCTACGGACCACCCCAGGACTATGGCTACACCTTC. Encoded protein: CASSYGPPQDYGYTF.

This clone turned up a few times. The sample has other DNA sequences that encode this CDR3 too. V and J are TRBV5-1 and TRBJ2-7; the D is unclear. This CDR3 contains 13 residues. In germline, CDR1 is SGHRS, CDR2 YFSETQ. V lost 0 bases, J lost 1 base, and 5 bases lay in between. The DNA of the CDR3 is TGCGCCAGCAGCTTGGTAGGGTCCTACGAGCAGTACTTC. Its protein is CASSLVGSYEQYF.

The chain couples TRBV30 to TRBJ1-4; possible D gene TRBD1, 5 bases. This CDR3 is built from 14 residues. V shed 4 bases and J shed 2 bases, with 11 bases lying between them. Germline-derived CDR1 and CDR2 are GTSNPN and SVGIG (reference sequence). The CDR3 nucleotides read TGTGCCTGGAAGCAGACAGTGACTAATGAAAAACTGTTTTTT. Encoded protein: CAWKQTVTNEKLFF.